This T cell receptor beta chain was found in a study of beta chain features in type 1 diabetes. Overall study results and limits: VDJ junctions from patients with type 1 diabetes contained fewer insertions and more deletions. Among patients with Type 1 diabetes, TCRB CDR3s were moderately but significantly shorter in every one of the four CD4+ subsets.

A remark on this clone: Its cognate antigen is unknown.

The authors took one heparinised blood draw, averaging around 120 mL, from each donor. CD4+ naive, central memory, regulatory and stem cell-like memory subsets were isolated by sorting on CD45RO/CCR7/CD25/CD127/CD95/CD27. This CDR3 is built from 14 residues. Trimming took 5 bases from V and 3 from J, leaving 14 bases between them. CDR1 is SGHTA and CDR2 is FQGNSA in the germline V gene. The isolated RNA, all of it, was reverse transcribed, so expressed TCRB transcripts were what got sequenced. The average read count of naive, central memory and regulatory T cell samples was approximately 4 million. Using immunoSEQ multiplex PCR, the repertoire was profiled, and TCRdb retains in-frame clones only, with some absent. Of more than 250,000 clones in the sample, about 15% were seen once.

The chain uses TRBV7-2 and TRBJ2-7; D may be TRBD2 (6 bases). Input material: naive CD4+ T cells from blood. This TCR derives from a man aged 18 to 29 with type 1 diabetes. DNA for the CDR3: TGTGCCAGCAGCACGACCGGGACTGACTACGAGCAGTACTTC. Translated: CASSTTGTDYEQYF.